This T cell receptor beta chain is drawn from a study of memory CD4+ T cells and cytomegalovirus serostatus. Whole-study context: Healthy Belgian adult donors included about nine CMV-positive and more than 20 CMV-negative people. Regarding the study as a whole: A US-trained random forest predicted CMV serostatus with median AUC approximately 0.9. 67 of 164 known CMV-associated TCRbeta sequences appeared in CD4+ memory.

The sort gate was single viable CD3+CD4+CD8-CD45RO+ cells for memory CD4+ T cells. Under the authors' procedure: Out-of-frame sequences were removed, leaving some 2 million distinct TCRbeta sequences. Clones were read by immunoSEQ multiplex PCR, and TCRdb kept only the in-frame ones, dropping some. V, J and clone size were drawn from that table, and D and trimming were deduced from the DNA. The sample records over 40,000 clones, 82% being singletons. In the case of this clone: Its cognate antigen is unknown.

The length of the CDR3 is 14 residues. Germline V gene sequence: CDR1 SNHLY, CDR2 FYNNEI. V lost 6 bases, J lost 9 bases, and 8 bases stayed unmatched. Source material: memory CD4+ T cells from blood. The receptor's source is an adult in good health and CMV-seronegative. The gene calls are TRBV2 and TRBJ1-6; the match to TRBD1 covers 7 bases. CDR3 sequence: CASSIQGYGSPLHF. The CDR3 nucleotides read TGTGCCAGCAGCATACAGGGGTATGGTTCACCCCTCCACTTT. The complete variable domain, with remaining parts taken from reference TRBV2 and TRBJ1-6, reads EPEVTQTPSHQVTQMGQEVILRCVPISNHLYFYWYRQILGQKVEFLVSFYNNEISEKSEIFDDQFSVERPDGSNFTLKIRSTKLEDSAMYFCASSIQGYGSPLHFGNGTRLTVT.